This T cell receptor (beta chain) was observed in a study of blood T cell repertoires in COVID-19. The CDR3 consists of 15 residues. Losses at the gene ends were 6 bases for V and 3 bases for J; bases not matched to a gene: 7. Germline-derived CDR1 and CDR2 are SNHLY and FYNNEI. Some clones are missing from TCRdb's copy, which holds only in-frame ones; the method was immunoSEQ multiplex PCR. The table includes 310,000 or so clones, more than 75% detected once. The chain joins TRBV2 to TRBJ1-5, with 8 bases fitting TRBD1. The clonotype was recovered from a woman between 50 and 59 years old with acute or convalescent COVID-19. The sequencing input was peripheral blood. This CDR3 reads CASSPWTGYNQPQHF. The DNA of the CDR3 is TGTGCCAGCAGCCCCTGGACAGGGTACAATCAGCCCCAGCATTTT.